These 15 T cell receptor beta chains originate from one sample sequenced in a study of blood T cell repertoires in COVID-19. The repertoire was sequenced with immunoSEQ multiplex PCR; TCRdb's copy has only in-frame clones and lacks some. The repertoire holds about 150,000 clones, 70% to 90% seen once, with 8.3% in the top ten. What was sequenced was peripheral blood. The source is a woman aged 55-75 years with COVID-19, enrolled during active disease.

The chain uses TRBV5-5 and TRBJ1-5; D is uncertain. CDR1 and CDR2 from the germline V gene are SGHKS and YYEKEE (reference sequence). The V and J ends lost 4 bases and 6 bases respectively, with 17 bases between them. The CDR3 runs 15 residues. CDR3 sequence: CASSDSSQRSQPQHF. Written as DNA, the CDR3 is TGTGCCAGCAGCGATTCCTCCCAGAGGAGTCAGCCCCAGCATTTT.

This clone appeared a few times. The chain is built from TRBV24-1 and TRBJ2-2; 16 nucleotides align to TRBD2. The CDR3 length is 18 residues. CDR1 is KGHDR, CDR2 SFDVKD, per germline. Losses at the gene ends were 3 bases for V and 4 bases for J; bases not matched to a gene: 4. Written as DNA, the CDR3 is TGTGCCACCAGTGATCCGGGACTAGCGGGGGGGGCCACCGGGGAGCTGTTTTTT. The encoded protein is CATSDPGLAGGATGELFF.

The rearrangement uses TRBV5-4 and TRBJ2-5; D is unresolved. The CDR3 spans 13 residues. Germline lookup yields CDR1 SGHNT and CDR2 YYREEE (reference sequence). Trimming took off 2 bases at V and 5 bases at J, with 10 bases between the two ends. CDR3 nucleotides: TGTGCCAGCAGCTTCCCCCAGGTGGAGACCCAGTACTTC. As protein: CASSFPQVETQYF.

The gene calls are TRBV3-1 (or the pseudogene TRBV3-2) and TRBJ1-3; 7 positions match TRBD1. The CDR3 spans 15 residues. Germline loops: CDR1 LGHDT, CDR2 YNNKEL (reference sequence). V trimming: 0 bases; J trimming: 3 bases; junction bases outside the gene matches: 2. The CDR3 loop reads CASSQEGQHGNTIYF. Written as DNA, the CDR3 is TGTGCCAGCAGCCAAGAGGGACAGCATGGAAACACCATATATTTT.

The chain carries TRBV7-9 and TRBJ1-2; tentative D call: TRBD1 (6 bases). The V end lost 5 bases, the J end lost 7 bases, and 20 bases lay between the germline ends. The CDR3 length is 15 residues. Germline V gene data show CDR1 as SEHNR and CDR2 as FQNEAQ (reference sequence). CDR3 nucleotides: TGTGCCAGCAGCCCCGCCGGGGGGGGGCCGCTTGGCTACACCTTC. Translated: CASSPAGGGPLGYTF.

This clone appeared a single time. The chain has TRBV3-1 (or the pseudogene TRBV3-2) and TRBJ1-1; D not resolved. The germline V gene has CDR1 LGHDT and CDR2 YNNKEL (reference sequence). CDR3 length equals 14 residues. V dropped 2 bases and J dropped 0 bases, with 7 bases sitting between them. The CDR3 here is CASSQFSVNTEAFF. The DNA for the CDR3 is TGTGCCAGCAGCCAATTTTCAGTGAACACTGAAGCTTTCTTT.

The rearrangement uses TRBV6-4 and TRBJ2-1; 7 bases agree with TRBD2. The CDR3 length is 14 residues. Unmatched junction bases numbered 4, after V lost 3 bases and J lost 5 bases. CDR1 MRHNA and CDR2 SNTAGT come from the germline V gene. This CDR3 is CASSELAMNNEQFF. The CDR3 region has the DNA TGTGCCAGCAGTGAACTAGCGATGAACAATGAGCAGTTCTTC.

The chain joins TRBV6-5 to TRBJ1-1; a possible D gene is TRBD1 (5 bases). CDR3 length: 16 residues. Germline CDR1 MNHEY, CDR2 SVGAGI. V lost 2 bases to trimming and J lost 0 bases, with 13 bases between them. CDR3 region: CASSYHPTALNTEAFF. CDR3 coding DNA: TGTGCCAGCAGTTACCACCCGACAGCCTTGAACACTGAAGCTTTCTTT.

J is TRBJ2-5 and V is TRBV29-1; D perhaps matches TRBD2 (6 bases). The CDR3 consists of 14 residues. The germline V gene has CDR1 SQVTM and CDR2 ANQGSEA. V lost 3 bases to trimming and J lost 4 bases, with 15 bases between them. The CDR3 spells CSVDRGIMGETQYF. The CDR3 DNA reads TGCAGCGTTGACCGGGGGATTATGGGAGAGACCCAGTACTTC. The variable domain in full, with the rest retrieved from reference TRBV29-1 and TRBJ2-5, is SAVISQKPSRDICQRGTSLTIQCQVDSQVTMMFWYRQQPGQSLTLIATANQGSEATYESGFVIDKFPISRPNLTFSTLTVSNMSPEDSSIYLCSVDRGIMGETQYFGPGTRLLVL.

This clone turned up a few times. The J gene is TRBJ2-5, the V gene TRBV2; no reliable D call. Germline lookup yields CDR1 SNHLY and CDR2 FYNNEI. This CDR3 is built from 14 residues. V was pared by 1 base and J by 2 bases, with 8 bases between. The CDR3 bases are TGTGCCAGCAGTGAAGAGGCAGGTCAAGAGACCCAGTACTTC. Protein product: CASSEEAGQETQYF.

The chain carries TRBV5-4 and TRBJ2-7, with 7 bases aligning to TRBD2. V shed 0 bases and J 6 bases; nucleotides not matched to a gene: 6. This CDR3 has 14 amino acids. Germline CDR1 SGHNT, CDR2 YYREEE (reference sequence). In DNA form, the CDR3 reads TGTGCCAGCAGCTTGGTTTCCACGGGGGGCGAGCAGTACTTC. The encoded protein is CASSLVSTGGEQYF.

The rearrangement links TRBV6-1 to TRBJ2-3; 14 nucleotides agree with TRBD2. V lost 2 bases, J lost 4 bases, and 2 bases stayed unmatched. CDR1 is MNHNS, CDR2 SASEGT, per germline. The CDR3 is 16 residues long. CDR3 DNA: TGTGCCAGCAGTGAACCGGGACTAGCGGGAGCAGATACGCAGTATTTT. Residues: CASSEPGLAGADTQYF.

The CDR3 region is CASSYREGNQPQHF. CDR3 nucleotide sequence: TGTGCCAGCAGTTACAGGGAGGGCAATCAGCCCCAGCATTTT. V and J are TRBV6-6 and TRBJ1-5; no clear D. Germline V gene data show CDR1 as MNHNY and CDR2 as SVGAGI (reference sequence). Trimming stripped 2 bases from V and 2 bases from J, with 7 bases between. CDR3 length: 14 residues.

The rearrangement joins TRBV11-2 to TRBJ2-5; D may be TRBD2 (5 bases). The CDR3 has 11 amino acids. The ends were cut back, 5 bases at V and 5 bases at J, with 6 bases in the middle. CDR1 is SGHAT, CDR2 FQNNGV, per germline. CDR3 loop: CASSRGETQYF. The CDR3 DNA follows: TGTGCCAGCAGCCGAGGGGAGACCCAGTACTTC.

The chain joins TRBV7-8 to TRBJ2-7; perhaps TRBD1 as D (6 bases). The CDR3 consists of 15 residues. Germline CDR1 is SGHVS and CDR2 is FQNEAQ. V lost 3 bases and J 3 bases, leaving 15 bases between the germline ends. The CDR3 reads CASSLTGDRYYEQYV. CDR3 bases: TGTGCCAGCAGCTTGACAGGTGACCGTTACTACGAGCAGTACGTC.